This is a list of T cell receptor beta chains from one sample in a study of sequential checkpoint blockade in melanoma. TCRdb keeps only in-frame clones here, not all; method: immunoSEQ multiplex PCR. The repertoire holds under 20,000 clones, roughly four fifths seen once, with 30% to 40% in the top ten. The sample in question was CD8+ T cells sorted from blood (inferred from file names), obtained from a patient given nivolumab and ipilimumab in sequence. The receptors here all came from a human donor with melanoma. CDR3s include the opening cysteine and the closing phenylalanine or tryptophan. D genes are given only for firm matches. Clone size is given for some rows only: seen once, a few or many times, or a class if the clone is expanded.

V	J	length	D	size	DNA	CDR3
TRBV28	TRBJ1-2	14	TRBD1	.	TGTGCCAGCAGTCAACCCGGGACAGGGAAGGGCTACACCTTC	CASSQPGTGKGYTF
TRBV5-4	TRBJ2-3	17	.	.	TGTGCCAGCAGCGAAGGGGGTGCGGGAGTAGGCACAGATACGCAGTATTTT	CASSEGGAGVGTDTQYF
TRBV19	TRBJ1-5	15	TRBD1	.	TGTGCCAGTAGTGAGACAGGGAATAGCAATCAGCCCCAGCATTTT	CASSETGNSNQPQHF
TRBV9	TRBJ2-1	16	TRBD2	.	TGTGCCAGCAGCGCAAGTCAAGGCGGGGGGTACAATGAGCAGTTCTTC	CASSASQGGGYNEQFF
TRBV30	TRBJ2-5	15	TRBD2	.	TGTGCCTGGAGTGTCTACGGGGGGACGGGAGAGACCCAGTACTTC	CAWSVYGGTGETQYF
TRBV29-1	TRBJ1-2	11	TRBD1	.	TGCAGCGGGGGGACAGGGCTAGACTACACCTTC	CSGGTGLDYTF
TRBV29-1	TRBJ2-1	11	TRBD1	.	TGCAGCGTTGAAGAGGGACAGGGTGGATTCTTC	CSVEEGQGGFF
TRBV9	TRBJ1-1	16	TRBD1	.	TGTGCCAGCAGCGTAGATTACAGGGGGAGTAACACTGAAGCTTTCTTT	CASSVDYRGSNTEAFF
TRBV27	TRBJ2-1	12	.	.	TGTGCCAGTCGAGGGGGTTACAATGAGCAGTTCTTC	CASRGGYNEQFF
TRBV27	TRBJ1-5	12	.	.	TGTGCCAGCAGTTTTGAGGGTCAGCCCCAGCATTTT	CASSFEGQPQHF
TRBV27	TRBJ2-3	12	.	.	TGTGCCAGCAGTTTAACGGGTCAGGGGCAGTATTTT	CASSLTGQGQYF
TRBV9	TRBJ2-3	14	TRBD1	.	TGTGCCAGCAGCCTTAACAGGGGTGGGGATACGCAGTATTTT	CASSLNRGGDTQYF
TRBV10-1	TRBJ2-1	13	.	few	TGCGCCAGCACGGACAGCTCCTACAATGAGCAGTTCTTC	CASTDSSYNEQFF
TRBV5-4	TRBJ2-7	15	.	.	TGTGCCAGCAGCTTCCCCGGGGGGCCTCCTTACGAGCAGTACTTC	CASSFPGGPPYEQYF
TRBV7-9	TRBJ2-7	18	TRBD2	.	TGTGCCAGCAGCTCACGCGAGCCGGGACTAGCGGCTACCTACGAGCAGTACTTC	CASSSREPGLAATYEQYF
TRBV27	TRBJ2-7	18	TRBD2	.	TGTGCCAGCAGTGACACACCCGGGACTAGTAGGGGTTGGGTCCAGCAGTACTTC	CASSDTPGTSRGWVQQYF
TRBV27	TRBJ1-1	14	.	.	TGTGCCAGCAGTGGCCCGGGGTGGAACACTGAAGCTTTCTTT	CASSGPGWNTEAFF
TRBV4-1	TRBJ2-1	17	.	.	TGCGCCAGCAGCCAAGAAAGGACAGACCTCTGGGACAATGAGCAGTTCTTC	CASSQERTDLWDNEQFF
TRBV20-1	TRBJ2-5	11	TRBD2	.	TGCAGTGCCTACCACGGGGGGGAGCAGTACTTC	CSAYHGGEQYF
TRBV6-5	TRBJ2-2	13	.	once	TGTGCCAGCAACGCAGGGGATGTCGGGGAGCTGTTTTTT	CASNAGDVGELFF
TRBV7-6	TRBJ2-3	15	TRBD1	.	TGTGCCAGCAGCTCGCAGGGGGCCAGCACAGATACGCAGTATTTT	CASSSQGASTDTQYF
TRBV7-2	TRBJ1-1	14	.	.	TGTGCCAGCAGCCATAGCGGGGGGCGGGATGAAGCTTTCTTT	CASSHSGGRDEAFF
TRBV4-1	TRBJ2-5	16	TRBD2	.	TGCGCCAGCAGCCCAGGCGGGGGGACTAACCAAGAGACCCAGTACTTC	CASSPGGGTNQETQYF
TRBV27	TRBJ2-7	16	TRBD2	.	TGTGCCAGCAGTTTTGCCAGCGGGACTAGCGGATACGAGCAGTACTTC	CASSFASGTSGYEQYF
TRBV7-9	TRBJ2-1	15	.	.	TGTGCCAGCAGCTTAGCAGGGAGAACCATCGATGAGCAGTTCTTC	CASSLAGRTIDEQFF
TRBV30	TRBJ2-7	12	TRBD1	.	TGTGCCTGGAGCGGGACAGGGTACGAGCAGTACTTC	CAWSGTGYEQYF
TRBV9	TRBJ2-1	16	TRBD1	.	TGTGCCAGCAGCGTAGCGGGGACAGAATCATACAATGAGCAGTTCTTC	CASSVAGTESYNEQFF
TRBV27	TRBJ1-1	15	.	.	TGTGCCAGCAGTTTACAGCAGGGAGGGAACACTGAAGCTTTCTTT	CASSLQQGGNTEAFF
TRBV6-5	TRBJ2-7	15	TRBD1	once	TGTGCCAGCAGCCTAACGGGACAGGGGACCTACGAGCAGTACTTC	CASSLTGQGTYEQYF
TRBV19	TRBJ2-7	13	TRBD1	.	TGTGCCAGTAGTTGGGGACAGGGCTACGAGCAGTACTTC	CASSWGQGYEQYF
TRBV6-4	TRBJ1-2	15	TRBD1	.	TGTGCCAGCAGTGAAGGGACAGGGGTTAGCTCTGGCTACACCTTC	CASSEGTGVSSGYTF
TRBV6-1	TRBJ1-5	15	TRBD1	.	TGTGCCAGCAGTGAAGACAGGGGAAGGCATCAGCCCCAGCATTTT	CASSEDRGRHQPQHF
TRBV27	TRBJ2-1	16	.	.	TGTGCCAGCAGTTTAGCCAGTTTCCCCTCCTACAATGAGCAGTTCTTC	CASSLASFPSYNEQFF
TRBV13	TRBJ2-5	14	.	.	TGTGCCAGCAGCTTAGGCAAGGGAGTGGAGACCCAGTACTTC	CASSLGKGVETQYF
TRBV6-4	TRBJ2-1	15	.	.	TGTGCCAGCAGTGACCAGTCAGGGTCCTACAATGAGCAGTTCTTC	CASSDQSGSYNEQFF
TRBV27	TRBJ2-7	15	TRBD1	.	TGTGCCAGCAGTCCCCTGGGACAGGACTCCTACGAGCAGTACTTC	CASSPLGQDSYEQYF
TRBV27	TRBJ2-5	15	TRBD2	.	TGTGCCAGCAGTTCACGTAGCGGGAGTTTGGAGACCCAGTACTTC	CASSSRSGSLETQYF
TRBV7-8	TRBJ2-7	16	.	.	TGTGCCAGCAGCCGTAGGGGCATCATGAAGAATTACGAGCAGTACTTC	CASSRRGIMKNYEQYF
TRBV11-2	TRBJ2-7	16	TRBD1	.	TGTGCCAGCAGCTTAGAAGGGACAGGTTATTACTACGAGCAGTACTTC	CASSLEGTGYYYEQYF
TRBV30	TRBJ1-1	14	TRBD1	.	TGTGCCTGGGGACCGACAGGGTGGAACACTGAAGCTTTCTTT	CAWGPTGWNTEAFF
TRBV6-1	TRBJ2-1	15	.	few	TGTGCCAGCAGTGACCGGGATGGGTCATACAATGAGCAGTTCTTC	CASSDRDGSYNEQFF
TRBV27	TRBJ2-1	12	.	.	TGTGCCAGCAGTTTATTAGGGGATGAGCAGTTCTTC	CASSLLGDEQFF
TRBV11-2	TRBJ2-2	16	.	.	TGTGCCAGCAGCTTAAACAGGGAAAGGGTAACCGGGGAGCTGTTTTTT	CASSLNRERVTGELFF
TRBV4-1	TRBJ2-3	16	.	.	TGCGCCAGCAGCCAAGAGGCCGGCGGGGGCGCAGATACGCAGTATTTT	CASSQEAGGGADTQYF
TRBV19	TRBJ2-2	13	.	.	TGTGCCAGTAGTATTTGGGGGGTCGGGGAGCTGTTTTTT	CASSIWGVGELFF
TRBV7-7	TRBJ2-7	14	.	.	TGTGCCAGCAGTCGGGGGGCAGGGAACCACGAGCAGTACTTC	CASSRGAGNHEQYF
TRBV6-5	TRBJ1-5	15	.	.	TGTGCCAGCAAGAGAGTGAGTTATAGCAATCAGCCCCAGCATTTT	CASKRVSYSNQPQHF
TRBV11-2	TRBJ1-1	13	TRBD1	.	TGTGCCAGCAGCTTCGACAGGGGGCCTGAAGCTTTCTTT	CASSFDRGPEAFF
TRBV2	TRBJ2-3	16	.	.	TGTGCCAGCAGTGATTACGATGCGGTGGGTACAGATACGCAGTATTTT	CASSDYDAVGTDTQYF
TRBV4-3	TRBJ1-4	15	.	.	TGCGCCAGCAGCCAAGATTCATCACGGCAGGACATGCTGTTTTTT	CASSQDSSRQDMLFF
TRBV6-4	TRBJ2-3	15	TRBD2	few	TGTGCCAGCAGTGAAGCAAGCGGGGGGTCAGATACGCAGTATTTT	CASSEASGGSDTQYF
TRBV7-7	TRBJ2-7	15	TRBD2	few	TGTGCCAGCAGCTTTGGGCCTAGCGGGACCTACGAGCAGTACTTC	CASSFGPSGTYEQYF
TRBV6-6	TRBJ2-1	14	.	.	TGTGCCAGCTGCCCTGCAGACGGGTACAATGAGCAGTTCTTC	CASCPADGYNEQFF
TRBV6-6	TRBJ1-5	15	TRBD1	few	TGTGCCAGCAGGTGGGACAGGTTAAGCAATCAGCCCCAGCATTTT	CASRWDRLSNQPQHF
TRBV5-1	TRBJ2-7	14	.	once	TGCGCCAGCAGCTTGCGGACAGCCGTCTACGAGCAGTACTTC	CASSLRTAVYEQYF